Below are 27 T cell receptor beta chains sequenced from a single sample in a study of blood T cells in healthy people across ages. The authors ran a second PCR of roughly 6 to 12 cycles using a sample-barcoded 5' primer and a J-beta primer mix. TCRdb re-analysed the 5' RACE reads in MiXCR, keeping a single row per CDR3 protein. The data show a few hundred thousand distinct CDR3 sequences, with over 25% seen just once and over 3.5% held by the top ten. These data are also associated with another study on T cells of mothers and their children.

The sequencing input was blood. These receptors came from a boy aged 2 to 10 in good health.

This clonotype was counted a few times. CDR3 DNA sequence: TGCAGCGTCGGACTAGCGGGAGGGGGCGAGCAGTACTTC. This translates into CSVGLAGGGEQYF. This rearrangement joins TRBV29-1 to TRBJ2-7; 15 bases agree with TRBD2. Germline lookup yields CDR1 SQVTM and CDR2 ANQGSEA. The CDR3 has 13 residues. V lost 6 bases to trimming and J lost 6 bases; unmatched junction nucleotides: 3.

The chain links TRBV12-3 or TRBV12-4 to TRBJ2-5; 15 bases line up with TRBD2. The CDR3 length is 19 residues. With V trimmed by 0 bases and J by 0 bases, 5 bases remained unmatched. This CDR3 is CASSLAGLAGGSYQETQYF. The CDR3 coding sequence is TGTGCCAGCAGTTTAGCGGGACTAGCGGGAGGCTCCTACCAAGAGACCCAGTACTTC.

This clonotype was counted only a few times. The chain has TRBV21-1 and TRBJ2-3; the table gives TRBD2 as D, unverified against the DNA. TRBV21-1 is classified as a pseudogene. CDR3 length equals 16 residues. The chain's CDR3 is CASSNRTSGITDTQYF. The DNA for the CDR3 is TGTGCCAGCAGCAATCGGACTAGCGGCATCACAGATACGCAGTATTTT.

V and J are TRBV3-1 and TRBJ2-2; a weak D match, TRBD1 (5 bases). The CDR3 runs to 15 residues. V was cut by 4 bases and J by 4 bases, with 13 bases left in between. Germline V gives CDR1 LGHDT, CDR2 YNNKEL (reference sequence). The CDR3 DNA reads TGTGCCAGCAGCCGAGTACAGACAGTCACCGGGGAGCTGTTTTTT. Protein product: CASSRVQTVTGELFF.

This clonotype was recorded a few times. The chain is built from TRBV2 and TRBJ2-7; D is ambiguous. Germline-derived CDR1 and CDR2 are SNHLY and FYNNEI. The CDR3 is made up of 14 amino acids. Trimming pared 8 bases from V and 2 bases from J, leaving 16 bases between. CDR3 nucleotide sequence: TGTGCCAGCCACGGACCATCTAGGGCCTACGAGCAGTACTTC. This encodes CASHGPSRAYEQYF.

This clonotype counts as large (0.1 to 1%). The V and J genes are TRBV6-6 and TRBJ2-5; D is possibly TRBD2 (6 bases). Per the germline V gene, CDR1 is MNHNY and CDR2 is SVGAGI (reference sequence). Trimming removed 6 bases from V and 5 bases from J, with 22 bases in between. The CDR3 is 16 residues long. CDR3 DNA: TGTGCCAGCAGCCCGACTAGTCTACCGATCAGGGAGACCCAGTACTTC. Residues: CASSPTSLPIRETQYF.

This clonotype was detected only a few times. J is TRBJ2-3 and V is TRBV5-1; possible D gene TRBD1, 6 bases. Germline assignment: CDR1 SGHRS and CDR2 YFSETQ. The germline V and J ends were trimmed by 4 bases and 0 bases, with 15 bases remaining between them. The CDR3 is made up of 16 amino acids. The CDR3 nucleotides read TGCGCCAGCAGCCTCAAGACAGGTCGGAGCACAGATACGCAGTATTTT. Translated, it gives CASSLKTGRSTDTQYF.

This clonotype turned up a few times. The chain employs TRBV9 and TRBJ1-5; 7 positions agree with TRBD1. V shed 3 bases and J 5 bases; nucleotides not matched to a gene: 8. In germline, CDR1 is SGDLS, CDR2 YYNGEE. The CDR3 has 15 amino acids. The chain's CDR3 is CASSAGTELYQPQHF. In DNA, the CDR3 is TGTGCCAGCAGCGCCGGGACAGAGTTGTATCAGCCCCAGCATTTT.

This clonotype was recorded a few times. V is TRBV4-2 and J is TRBJ2-7, with TRBD2 identical over 9 bases. The germline gives CDR1 LGHNA, CDR2 YNFKEQ. V shed 0 bases and J 0 bases; nucleotides not matched to a gene: 3. There are 16 residues in the CDR3. Here the CDR3 reads CASSQESGGTSYEQYF. The CDR3 DNA reads TGTGCCAGCAGCCAAGAGAGCGGGGGGACCTCCTACGAGCAGTACTTC.

This chain joins TRBV20-1 and TRBJ2-5; TRBD1 agrees at 7 bases. Germline lookup yields CDR1 DFQATT and CDR2 SNEGSKA (reference sequence). The V segment lost 6 bases and the J segment 7 bases; nucleotides outside the gene matches: 11. The CDR3 sequence is 13 residues long. In DNA, the CDR3 is TGCAGTGCCCCGACAGCTCCAGGGGGGACCCAGTACTTC. Encoded protein: CSAPTAPGGTQYF.

Note on this clonotype: Sequence at one end of the junction differs from germline and may be a read error. The rearrangement links TRBV18 to TRBJ2-3, with 9 positions matching TRBD2. This CDR3 spans 15 amino acids. Germline V gene lookup returns CDR1 KGHSH and CDR2 LQKENI. The CDR3 DNA is TGCGCCAGCTCACTCGTAGCGGGAGCGACAGATACGCAGTATTTT. Its translation is CASSLVAGATDTQYF.

The chain joins TRBV13 to TRBJ2-4, with D perhaps being TRBD1 or TRBD2 (5 bases each). V lost 5 bases to trimming and J lost 2 bases, with 10 bases between them. CDR1 is PRHDT, CDR2 FYEKMQ, per germline (reference sequence). The CDR3 consists of 14 residues. The chain's CDR3 is CASSTGRTKNIQYF. CDR3 DNA: TGTGCCAGCAGCACGGGACGAACCAAAAACATTCAGTACTTC.

The chain is built from TRBV6-5 and TRBJ1-1, with D unresolved. Trimming left V 1 base short and J 0 bases short, with 9 bases between. CDR3 length: 15 amino acids. Germline CDR1 reads MNHEY; CDR2 reads SVGAGI. The CDR3: CASSYYPVLNTEAFF. In DNA form, the CDR3 reads TGTGCCAGCAGTTACTATCCGGTTTTGAACACTGAAGCTTTCTTT.

CDR3 amino acids: CSVSGAGSSYEQYF. CDR3 nucleotide sequence: TGCAGCGTCTCAGGGGCTGGTAGCTCCTACGAGCAGTACTTC. This chain connects TRBV29-1 to TRBJ2-1; possibly TRBD1 for D (6 bases). Matching the DNA end better, TRBJ2-7 makes the J call doubtful. From germline, CDR1 is SQVTM and CDR2 ANQGSEA. The CDR3 has 14 amino acids.

The sample holds a few counts of this clonotype. The chain links TRBV25-1 to TRBJ2-1; 11 bases are shared with TRBD1. Germline trimming cut 7 bases from V and 7 bases from J; bases unmatched to any gene: 9. This CDR3 comprises 15 residues. Germline V gene lookup returns CDR1 MGHDK and CDR2 SYGVNS. The CDR3: CASTRDRGSRNEQFF. The CDR3, as DNA: TGTGCCAGCACTAGGGACAGGGGGTCGAGGAATGAGCAGTTCTTC.

The table lists this clonotype with a few counts. CDR3 residues: CATSSSRYEQYF. CDR3 nucleotide sequence: TGTGCCACCAGCAGTTCGAGGTACGAGCAGTACTTC. J is TRBJ2-7 and V is TRBV15; no clear D. This CDR3 is 12 amino acids long. CDR1 is LNHNV, CDR2 YYDKDF, per germline (reference sequence). V was cut by 3 bases and J by 4 bases, with 7 bases left in between.

The chain links TRBV9 to TRBJ2-5; unclear D gene. The CDR3 has 14 amino acids. The germline V gene encodes CDR1 SGDLS and CDR2 YYNGEE. Trimming took 4 bases from V and 5 from J, leaving 15 bases between them. CDR3 in amino acids: CASSPAQRLETQYF. CDR3 nucleotides: TGTGCCAGCAGCCCAGCCCAGCGCTTGGAGACCCAGTACTTC.

This clonotype was detected many times. This rearrangement joins TRBV3-1 to TRBJ1-4; D gene unclear. Germline CDR1 and CDR2: LGHDT and YNNKEL (reference sequence). This CDR3 spans 13 amino acids. The germline V and J ends were trimmed by 2 bases and 8 bases, with 9 bases remaining between them. DNA for the CDR3: TGTGCCAGCAGCCAACGGACGGACGAAAAACTGTTTTTT. It codes for CASSQRTDEKLFF.

This clonotype was seen a few times. The chain is built from TRBV6-2 or TRBV6-3 and TRBJ2-5; 12 bases match TRBD2. The CDR3 spans 14 residues. The V gene end was trimmed by 6 bases and the J gene end by 3 bases; junction bases not matched to a gene: 2. Germline CDR1 is MNHEY and CDR2 is SVGEGT. Here the CDR3 DNA reads TGTGCCAGCAGGCGGACTAGCGGGAAAGAGACCCAGTACTTC. Protein product: CASRRTSGKETQYF.

This clonotype was seen a few times. The rearrangement links TRBV4-1 to TRBJ2-1; 13 bases match TRBD2. Looked up from germline, CDR1 is MGHRA and CDR2 is YSYEKL. This CDR3 comprises 18 residues. V was pared by 5 bases and J by 3 bases, with 10 bases of the junction left unmatched. In DNA form, the CDR3 reads TGCGCCAGCAGCTCGACTAGCGGGAGGAAGTATGACTACAATGAGCAGTTCTTC. Protein sequence: CASSSTSGRKYDYNEQFF.

The chain recombines TRBV29-1 with TRBJ1-1; no reliable D call. With 2 bases removed from V and 7 bases from J, the gap between germline ends came to 17 bases. The germline CDR1 and CDR2 sequences are SQVTM and ANQGSEA. The CDR3 covers 14 residues. CDR3 bases: TGCAGCGTTGAACTAGCCCGGGCAGGTGTTGAAGCTTTCTTT. Translating gives CSVELARAGVEAFF.

This clonotype was detected once. V and J are TRBV7-9 and TRBJ1-4; 7 nucleotides match TRBD1. The germline CDR1 and CDR2 sequences are SEHNR and FQNEAQ (reference sequence). The CDR3 has 15 residues. V shed 6 bases, J shed 3 bases, and the junction held 7 bases outside the gene matches. CDR3 sequence (DNA): TGTGCCAGCAGTTCGGGACAGTCCCCTAATGAAAAACTGTTTTTT. Protein: CASSSGQSPNEKLFF.

This chain connects TRBV10-1 to TRBJ2-2, with D maybe TRBD1 (6 bases). CDR1 and CDR2 from the germline V gene are WNHNN and SYGVQD (reference sequence). This CDR3 comprises 17 residues. The V gene lost 3 bases and the J gene lost 2 bases, with 16 bases spanning the gap. The CDR3 DNA sequence: TGCGCCAGCAGTGATTCCCGGGACACCCGAAACACCGGGGAGCTGTTTTTT. Translation: CASSDSRDTRNTGELFF.

This clonotype appeared a few times. CDR3 in DNA: TGTGCCAGCAGTTTTGGGGGGAGTGGCTATGGCTACACCTTC. Protein sequence: CASSFGGSGYGYTF. The rearrangement uses TRBV5-5 and TRBJ1-2, with D maybe TRBD1 (5 bases). Germline V CDR1 and CDR2: SGHKS, YYEKEE (reference sequence). Trimming took 5 bases from V and 4 from J, leaving 15 bases between them. This CDR3 spans 14 amino acids.

The chain recombines TRBV11-2 with TRBJ2-5; D gene ambiguous. The CDR3 covers 14 residues. The germline gives CDR1 SGHAT, CDR2 FQNNGV. Trimming removed 2 bases at V and 2 bases at J, with 9 bases between. CDR3: CASSLRLNQETQYF. CDR3 DNA sequence: TGTGCCAGCAGCTTACGACTGAATCAAGAGACCCAGTACTTC.

The gene calls are TRBV9 and TRBJ2-2; unclear D gene. CDR1 and CDR2 (germline): SGDLS, YYNGEE. This CDR3 is 11 amino acids long. The V end was cut by 5 bases, the J end by 6 bases, with 5 bases between. The CDR3 here is CASSASGELFF. The DNA of the CDR3 is TGTGCCAGCAGTGCTTCCGGGGAGCTGTTTTTT.

The V and J genes are TRBV12-3 or TRBV12-4 and TRBJ2-1; 11 positions agree with TRBD2. The tail of the sequence fits TRBJ2-5 better, so the J call may be wrong. The CDR3 length is 16 residues. Written as DNA, the CDR3 is TGTGCCAGCAGCTCGGATAGCGGGGGGGCTGGGGAGACCCAGTACTTC. This translates into CASSSDSGGAGETQYF.